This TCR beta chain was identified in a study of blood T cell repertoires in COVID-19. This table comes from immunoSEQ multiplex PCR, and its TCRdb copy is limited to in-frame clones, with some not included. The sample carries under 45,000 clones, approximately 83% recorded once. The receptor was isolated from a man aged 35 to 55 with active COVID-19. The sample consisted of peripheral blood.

CDR3 protein: CASSPGREADYGYTF. The CDR3 bases are TGTGCCAGCTCACCCGGCCGGGAAGCCGACTATGGCTACACCTTC. The J gene is TRBJ1-2, the V gene TRBV18, with unresolved D. The CDR3 totals 15 residues. The germline CDR1 and CDR2 sequences are KGHSH and LQKENI. Trimming stripped 3 bases from V and 3 bases from J, with 14 bases between.